The 5 T cell receptor beta chains below were found in one sample sequenced in a study of blood T cell repertoires in COVID-19. The method was immunoSEQ multiplex PCR; TCRdb's version includes in-frame clones alone and lacks a portion of them. Here the sample spans 150,000 to 200,000 clones, about 86% being singletons. Sample: peripheral blood. The receptors originated from a woman older than 75 in a cohort sampled during active or convalescent COVID-19.

This chain uses TRBV7-2 with TRBJ1-2; D may be TRBD1 (5 bases). CDR1 is SGHTA, CDR2 FQGNSA, per germline. The CDR3 length is 16 residues. V was pared by 5 bases and J by 5 bases, with 21 bases between. The CDR3 sequence: CASSPVSAGPLYGYTF. In DNA, the CDR3 is TGTGCCAGCAGCCCCGTTTCAGCAGGGCCTTTGTATGGCTACACCTTC.

The rearrangement joins TRBV6-6 to TRBJ1-1; D gene uncertain. This CDR3 has 13 residues. Germline loops: CDR1 MNHNY, CDR2 SVGAGI (reference sequence). Trimming left V 4 bases short and J 1 base short, with 7 bases between. CDR3 DNA sequence: TGTGCCAGCAGTTGGGCAGAGAACACTGAAGCTTTCTTT. Protein: CASSWAENTEAFF.

The rearrangement links TRBV6-1 to TRBJ2-7; 7 positions agree with TRBD2. This CDR3 spans 16 amino acids. V was clipped by 2 bases and J by 5 bases; unmatched bases: 12. Germline CDR1 reads MNHNS; CDR2 reads SASEGT. The CDR3 is CASSEPLRGRIHEQYV. The CDR3 DNA reads TGTGCCAGCAGTGAACCCCTGCGCGGGAGAATCCACGAGCAGTACGTC.

The chain couples TRBV6-5 to TRBJ1-3; no definite D call. V gave up 2 bases and J gave up 3 bases, with 11 bases separating them. Germline V gene sequence: CDR1 MNHEY, CDR2 SVGAGI. The CDR3 is 15 residues long. CDR3 residues: CASSYTNRDGNTIYF. The CDR3 region has the DNA TGTGCCAGCAGTTACACAAACAGAGATGGAAACACCATATATTTT.

The chain joins TRBV20-1 to TRBJ1-5; no clear D. This CDR3 contains 11 residues. Germline V lookup: CDR1 DFQATT, CDR2 SNEGSKA (reference sequence). V shed 6 bases and J shed 1 base, with 4 bases lying between them. The CDR3 region has the DNA TGCAGTGCATCGAGCAATCAGCCCCAGCATTTT. Translation: CSASSNQPQHF.